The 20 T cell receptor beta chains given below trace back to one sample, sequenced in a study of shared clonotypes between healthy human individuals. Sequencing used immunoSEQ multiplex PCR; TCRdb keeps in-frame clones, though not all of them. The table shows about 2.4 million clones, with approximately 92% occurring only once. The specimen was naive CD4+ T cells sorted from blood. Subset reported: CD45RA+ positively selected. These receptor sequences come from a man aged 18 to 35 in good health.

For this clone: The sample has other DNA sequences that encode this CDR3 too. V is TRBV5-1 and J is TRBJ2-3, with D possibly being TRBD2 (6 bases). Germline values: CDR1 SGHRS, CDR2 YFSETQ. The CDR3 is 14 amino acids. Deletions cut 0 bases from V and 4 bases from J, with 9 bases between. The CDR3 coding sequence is TGCGCCAGCAGCTTGGGCCTAGCGCCAGATACGCAGTATTTT. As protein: CASSLGLAPDTQYF.

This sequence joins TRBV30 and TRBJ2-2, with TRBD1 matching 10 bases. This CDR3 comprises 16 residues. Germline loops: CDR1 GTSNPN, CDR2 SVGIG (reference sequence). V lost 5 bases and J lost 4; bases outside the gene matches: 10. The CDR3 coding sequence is TGTGCCTGGGATCTCGGGACAGGGGATCGCACCGGGGAGCTGTTTTTT. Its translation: CAWDLGTGDRTGELFF.

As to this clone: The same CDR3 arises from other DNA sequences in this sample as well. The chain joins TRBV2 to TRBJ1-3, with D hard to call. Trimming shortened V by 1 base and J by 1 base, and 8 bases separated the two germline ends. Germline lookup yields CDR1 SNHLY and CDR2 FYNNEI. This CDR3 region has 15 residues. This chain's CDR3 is CASSEEGRSGNTIYF. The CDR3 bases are TGTGCCAGCAGTGAAGAAGGCAGGTCTGGAAACACCATATATTTT.

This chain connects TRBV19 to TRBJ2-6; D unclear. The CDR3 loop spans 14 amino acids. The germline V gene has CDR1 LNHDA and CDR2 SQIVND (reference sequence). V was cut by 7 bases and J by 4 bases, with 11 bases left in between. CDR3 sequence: CASTQLAGANVLTF. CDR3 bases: TGTGCCAGTACTCAGCTGGCCGGGGCCAACGTCCTGACTTTC.

The CDR3 coding sequence is TGTGCCAGCAGTTCACAGGGGGCGAGTGAAAAACTGTTTTTT. Its protein product is CASSSQGASEKLFF. This sequence joins TRBV6-5 and TRBJ1-4; 9 bases align to TRBD1. The CDR3 has 14 amino acids. Germline V lookup: CDR1 MNHEY, CDR2 SVGAGI. With V trimmed by 4 bases and J by 7 bases, 4 bases remained unmatched.

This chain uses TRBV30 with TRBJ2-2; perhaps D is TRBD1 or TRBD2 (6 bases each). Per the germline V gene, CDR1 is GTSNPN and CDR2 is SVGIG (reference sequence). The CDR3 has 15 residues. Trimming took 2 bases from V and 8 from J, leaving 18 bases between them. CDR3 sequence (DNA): TGTGCCTGGAGTACTAGGGGGGTTAGTTTTGGGGAGCTGTTTTTT. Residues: CAWSTRGVSFGELFF.

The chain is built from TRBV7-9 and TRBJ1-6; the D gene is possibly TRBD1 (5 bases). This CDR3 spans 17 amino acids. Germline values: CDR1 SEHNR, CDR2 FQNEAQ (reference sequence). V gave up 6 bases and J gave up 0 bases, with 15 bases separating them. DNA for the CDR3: TGTGCCAGCAGGAAGGGGACTGTAAGCTCCTATAATTCACCCCTCCACTTT. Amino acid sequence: CASRKGTVSSYNSPLHF. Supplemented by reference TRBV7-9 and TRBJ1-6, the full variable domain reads DTGVSQNPRHKITKRGQNVTFRCDPISEHNRLYWYRQTLGQGPEFLTYFQNEAQLEKSRLLSDRFSAERPKGSFSTLEIQRTEQGDSAMYLCASRKGTVSSYNSPLHFGNGTRLTVT.

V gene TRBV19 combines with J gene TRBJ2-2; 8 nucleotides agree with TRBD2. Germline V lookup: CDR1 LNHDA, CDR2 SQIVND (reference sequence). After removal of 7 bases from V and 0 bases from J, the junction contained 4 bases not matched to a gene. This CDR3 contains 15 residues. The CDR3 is CASIQAGANTGELFF. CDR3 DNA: TGTGCCAGTATCCAAGCGGGGGCGAACACCGGGGAGCTGTTTTTT.

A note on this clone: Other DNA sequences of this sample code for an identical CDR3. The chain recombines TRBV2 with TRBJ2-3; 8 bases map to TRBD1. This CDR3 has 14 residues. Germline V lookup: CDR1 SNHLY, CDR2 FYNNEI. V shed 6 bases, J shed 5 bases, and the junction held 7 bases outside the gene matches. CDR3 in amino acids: CASSGQGAGDTQYF. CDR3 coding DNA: TGTGCCAGCAGCGGCCAGGGGGCGGGAGATACGCAGTATTTT.

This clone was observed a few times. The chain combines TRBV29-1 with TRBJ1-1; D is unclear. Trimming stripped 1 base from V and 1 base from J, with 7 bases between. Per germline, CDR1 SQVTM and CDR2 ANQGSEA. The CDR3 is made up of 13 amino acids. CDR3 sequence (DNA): TGCAGCGTTGAAGGTGGAGCGAACACTGAAGCTTTCTTT. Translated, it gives CSVEGGANTEAFF.

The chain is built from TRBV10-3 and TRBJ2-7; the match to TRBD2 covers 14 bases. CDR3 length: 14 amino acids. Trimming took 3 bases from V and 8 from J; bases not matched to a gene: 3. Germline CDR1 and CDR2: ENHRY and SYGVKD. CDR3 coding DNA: TGTGCCATCAGTGATGGACTAGCGGGGGGAAAGCAGTACTTC. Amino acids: CAISDGLAGGKQYF.

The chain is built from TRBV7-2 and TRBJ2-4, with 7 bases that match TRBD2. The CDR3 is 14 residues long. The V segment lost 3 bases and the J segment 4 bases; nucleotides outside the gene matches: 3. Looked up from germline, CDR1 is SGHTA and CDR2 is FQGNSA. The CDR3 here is CASSFKAGKNIQYF. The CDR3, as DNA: TGTGCCAGCAGCTTTAAAGCGGGGAAAAACATTCAGTACTTC.

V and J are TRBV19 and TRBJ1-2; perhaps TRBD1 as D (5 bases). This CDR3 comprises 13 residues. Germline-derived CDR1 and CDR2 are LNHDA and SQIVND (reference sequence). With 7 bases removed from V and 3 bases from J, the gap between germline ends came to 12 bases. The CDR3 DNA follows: TGTGCCAGTAATAGGCAGGGCTACTATGGCTACACCTTC. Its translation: CASNRQGYYGYTF.

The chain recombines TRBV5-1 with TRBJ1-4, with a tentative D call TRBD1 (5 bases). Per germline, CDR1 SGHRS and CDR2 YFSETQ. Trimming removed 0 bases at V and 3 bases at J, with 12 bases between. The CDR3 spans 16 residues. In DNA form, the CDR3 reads TGCGCCAGCAGCTTGGGGGGGAGTATAGCTAATGAAAAACTGTTTTTT. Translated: CASSLGGSIANEKLFF.

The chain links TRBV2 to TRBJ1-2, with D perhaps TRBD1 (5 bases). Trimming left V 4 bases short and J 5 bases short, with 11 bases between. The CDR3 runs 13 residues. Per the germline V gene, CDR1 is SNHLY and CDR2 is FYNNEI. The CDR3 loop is CASSVEGVYGYTF. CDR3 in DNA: TGTGCCAGCAGTGTGGAAGGGGTATATGGCTACACCTTC.

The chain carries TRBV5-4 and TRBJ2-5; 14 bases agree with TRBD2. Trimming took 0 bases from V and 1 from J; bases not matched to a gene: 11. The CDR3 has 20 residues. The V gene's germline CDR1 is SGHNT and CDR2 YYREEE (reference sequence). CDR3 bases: TGTGCCAGCAGCTTGGGGCGACTAGCGGGAGGGGCGAACGTCCAAGAGACCCAGTACTTC. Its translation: CASSLGRLAGGANVQETQYF.

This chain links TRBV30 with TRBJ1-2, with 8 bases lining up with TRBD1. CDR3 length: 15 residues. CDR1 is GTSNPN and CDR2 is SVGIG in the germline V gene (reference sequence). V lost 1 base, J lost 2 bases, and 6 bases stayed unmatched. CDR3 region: CAWSATHRGNYGYTF. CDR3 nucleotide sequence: TGTGCCTGGAGTGCGACTCACAGGGGGAACTATGGCTACACCTTC.

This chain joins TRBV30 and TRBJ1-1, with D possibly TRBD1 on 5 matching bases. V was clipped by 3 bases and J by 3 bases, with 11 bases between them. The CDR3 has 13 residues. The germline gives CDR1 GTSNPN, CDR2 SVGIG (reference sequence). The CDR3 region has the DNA TGTGCCTGGAGGTTGGGGGGGGACACTGAAGCTTTCTTT. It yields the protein CAWRLGGDTEAFF.

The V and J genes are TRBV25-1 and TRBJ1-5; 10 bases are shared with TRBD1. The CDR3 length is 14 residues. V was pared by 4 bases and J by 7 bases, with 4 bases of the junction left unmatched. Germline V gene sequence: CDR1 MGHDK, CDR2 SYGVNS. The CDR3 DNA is TGTGCCAGCAGTGCCGGGACAGGGGAGCAGCCCCAGCATTTT. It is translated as CASSAGTGEQPQHF.

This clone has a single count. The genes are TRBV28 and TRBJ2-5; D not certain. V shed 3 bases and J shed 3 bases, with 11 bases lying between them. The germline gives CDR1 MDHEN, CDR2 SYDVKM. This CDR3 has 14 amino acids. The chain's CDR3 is CASSFTDSKETQYF. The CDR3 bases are TGTGCCAGCAGTTTTACCGACTCTAAAGAGACCCAGTACTTC.